These T cell receptor beta chains were read from a single sample in a study of a mutant IDH1 vaccine in newly diagnosed glioma. Repertoires were generated with immunoSEQ multiplex PCR, while TCRdb's copy carries only in-frame clones and drops some. The sample carries about 98,000 clones, 85% to 90% recorded once. Sequences were derived from PBMCs, sampled from a glioma patient treated with radiotherapy, temozolomide or both. These receptors all stem from a woman aged 45 to 65 with glioma. CDR3s include the opening cysteine and the closing phenylalanine or tryptophan. D genes are given only for firm matches. Size is omitted from some rows. Given values are once, few, many or a class for expanded clones.

V gene,J gene,clone size,D gene,CDR3 DNA,CDR3 protein
TRBV11-2,TRBJ2-1,-,TRBD2,TGTGCCAGCAGCTTAAGACTAGCGGGGGGCTATGAGCAGTTCTTC,CASSLRLAGGYEQFF
TRBV10-2,TRBJ1-2,-,-,TGCGCCAGCAAGGGGGGGGTCGGTGGCTACACCTTC,CASKGGVGGYTF
TRBV28,TRBJ1-2,-,TRBD1,TGCGCCAGCAGTTTAAGCGACAGGGTGACGGGCTACACCTTC,CASSLSDRVTGYTF
TRBV5-1,TRBJ2-5,once,-,TGCGCCAGCAGCCTATACTGGACTCGCGGGACCCAGTACTTC,CASSLYWTRGTQYF
TRBV4-2,TRBJ2-7,-,TRBD2,TGTGCCAGCAGCCAAGTGGGGACCGGGGGGAGTATCCACGAGCAGTACTTC,CASSQVGTGGSIHEQYF
TRBV7-3,TRBJ2-1,once,TRBD2,TGTGCCAGCAGCTTAACTGGACTAGATGGTGAGCAGTTCTTC,CASSLTGLDGEQFF
TRBV28,TRBJ2-7,-,-,TGTGCCAGCAGTTTAAGGGGGGTACCCCACTACGAGCAGTACTTC,CASSLRGVPHYEQYF
TRBV6-6,TRBJ2-7,-,TRBD2,TGTGCCAGCAGTTACCCGCCCGCGGGAGGGGTTAACGAGCAGTACTTC,CASSYPPAGGVNEQYF
TRBV27,TRBJ1-5,-,-,TGTGCCAGCAGTTTATTGGCGGACCCAAATCAGCCCCAGCATTTT,CASSLLADPNQPQHF
TRBV19,TRBJ2-5,-,TRBD2,TGTGCCAGTAGTGGACTAGCGGGTGGACAAGAGACCCAGTACTTC,CASSGLAGGQETQYF
TRBV5-5,TRBJ1-1,-,-,TGTGCCAGCAGCCCAGTACGGCAGGGAGGCACTGAAGCTTTCTTT,CASSPVRQGGTEAFF
TRBV6-6,TRBJ1-5,-,-,TGTGCCAGCAGCTCCTCTGGGACACATAGCAATCAGCCCCAGCATTTT,CASSSSGTHSNQPQHF
TRBV10-3,TRBJ2-7,-,-,TGTGCCATCAGTGAACAGGCCTACGAGCAGTACTTC,CAISEQAYEQYF
TRBV28,TRBJ2-2,-,-,TGTGCCAGCAGTTTAGCGCCACCCGGGGAGCTGTTTTTT,CASSLAPPGELFF
TRBV7-9,TRBJ2-7,once,-,TGTGCCAGCAGCCCGCCGGCCCCCGGAAGCTCCTACGAGCAGTACTTC,CASSPPAPGSSYEQYF
TRBV11-2,TRBJ1-4,once,TRBD1,TGTGCCAGCAGCTCCATCGGGACAGCGAATGAAAAACTGTTTTTT,CASSSIGTANEKLFF
TRBV6-1,TRBJ1-2,-,-,TGTGCCAGCAGATTTTCCGTGACAGAAAACTATGGCTACACCTTC,CASRFSVTENYGYTF
TRBV7-8,TRBJ2-1,few,TRBD2,TGTGCCAGCAGCTCCGGGACTAGTCAGAGCAATGAGCAGTTCTTC,CASSSGTSQSNEQFF
TRBV6-1,TRBJ2-3,-,-,TGTGCCAGCAGTGACCTCGTGGGACGGGGTAGCACAGATACGCAGTATTTT,CASSDLVGRGSTDTQYF
TRBV11-2,TRBJ2-3,-,-,TGTGCCAGCAGCTCGCCCTTCACAGATACGCAGTATTTT,CASSSPFTDTQYF
TRBV7-3,TRBJ2-3,-,-,TGTGCCAGCAGCCAGGGGAGGGGCACAGATACGCAGTATTTT,CASSQGRGTDTQYF
TRBV29-1,TRBJ2-7,-,-,TGCAGCGTTGAAGGCTGGGGCAGGGGCCACGAGCAGTACTTC,CSVEGWGRGHEQYF
TRBV5-5,TRBJ1-2,-,TRBD1,TGTGCCAGCAGCTGGGGACAGGGGAACTATGGCTACACCTTC,CASSWGQGNYGYTF
TRBV5-6,TRBJ1-1,-,-,TGTGCCAGCAGGTTGATTACAGGGAACACTGAAGCTTTCTTT,CASRLITGNTEAFF
TRBV5-5,TRBJ2-7,-,-,TGTGCCAGCAGCTTTTTACCCGCCCCCTACGAGCAGTACTTC,CASSFLPAPYEQYF
TRBV10-1,TRBJ2-7,-,-,TGCGCCAGCAGTGCGAGGATTACCACCTACGAGCAGTACTTC,CASSARITTYEQYF
TRBV5-1,TRBJ2-1,-,-,TGCGCCAGCAGCTTGGGACCAATCTACAATGAGCAGTTCTTC,CASSLGPIYNEQFF
TRBV18,TRBJ1-1,-,-,TGTGCCAGCTCACCAAACAAGAACACTGAAGCTTTCTTT,CASSPNKNTEAFF
TRBV28,TRBJ1-2,-,TRBD1,TGTGCCAGCCGACGACAGGGTGGGGGGCTAAGAGGCTACACCTTC,CASRRQGGGLRGYTF
TRBV9,TRBJ1-1,-,-,TGTGCCAGCAGCGGCTCATTGAACACTGAAGCTTTCTTT,CASSGSLNTEAFF
TRBV9,TRBJ1-1,-,TRBD1,TGTGCCAGCAGCAAACCGGGACAGAAAGCTTTCTTT,CASSKPGQKAFF
TRBV9,TRBJ2-5,-,TRBD2,TGTGCCAGCAGCGTAGCCGGTAGCGGGAGTAGAGAGACCCAGTACTTC,CASSVAGSGSRETQYF
TRBV7-9,TRBJ2-3,once,-,TGTGCCAGCAGCACCCCCCGGGTCACAGATACGCAGTATTTT,CASSTPRVTDTQYF
TRBV7-2,TRBJ2-7,-,TRBD1,TGTGCCAGCAGCCCAGTGACAGGGGACTCCTACGAGCAGTACTTC,CASSPVTGDSYEQYF
TRBV30,TRBJ1-1,-,-,TGTGCCTGGAGTCGTACGGCGAACACTGAAGCTTTCTTT,CAWSRTANTEAFF
TRBV7-2,TRBJ2-7,-,-,TGTGCCAGCAGTCGAGCTCTCGGGGGGCACGAGCAGTACTTC,CASSRALGGHEQYF
TRBV18,TRBJ2-1,once,-,TGTGCCAGCTCAGCACAGGGACTCAATGAGCAGTTCTTC,CASSAQGLNEQFF
TRBV7-6,TRBJ2-1,few,TRBD2,TGTGCCAGCAGCTCTCAGCGGGAGAGGAATGAGCAGTTCTTC,CASSSQRERNEQFF
TRBV18,TRBJ2-3,-,TRBD1,TGTGCCAGCTCACCTTCCGGGACAGAAGGGGGTACGCAGTATTTT,CASSPSGTEGGTQYF
TRBV5-4,TRBJ2-7,-,-,TGTGCCAGCAGCCCAGACAGCAGGGTGCCCTACGAGCAGTACTTC,CASSPDSRVPYEQYF
TRBV27,TRBJ1-1,-,TRBD1,TGTGCCAGCAGTCCGGGGACAGGTTTTGACACTGAAGCTTTCTTT,CASSPGTGFDTEAFF
TRBV6-4,TRBJ2-2,-,-,TGTGCTAGCAGTGCTGCGGGGACCGGGGAGCTGTTTTTT,CASSAAGTGELFF
TRBV15,TRBJ2-3,-,TRBD2,TGTGCCACCAGCAGAGCTGAGGGAGGGCCGGGGGATACGCAGTATTTT,CATSRAEGGPGDTQYF
TRBV5-6,TRBJ1-2,-,TRBD1,TGTGCCAGCAGCCTCAGACAGGGCGATGGCTACACCTTC,CASSLRQGDGYTF
TRBV27,TRBJ1-1,-,-,TGTGCCAGTCACAGGAACACTGAAGCTTTCTTT,CASHRNTEAFF
TRBV19,TRBJ2-2,-,TRBD1,TGTGCCACCCTCCCGGACAGGGGCTGGACCGGGGAGCTGTTTTTT,CATLPDRGWTGELFF
TRBV5-4,TRBJ2-1,few,-,TGTGCCAGCAGCTCCTTTCAGGGACCCAGTCCGTACAATGAGCAGTTCTTC,CASSSFQGPSPYNEQFF
TRBV27,TRBJ1-3,-,-,TGTGCCAGCAGTTTTGGGCAGGGAGGCGGAAACACCATATATTTT,CASSFGQGGGNTIYF
TRBV7-9,TRBJ2-1,-,TRBD2,TGTGCCAGCAGACTAGCGGGAGGGGATGAGCAGTTCTTC,CASRLAGGDEQFF
TRBV27,TRBJ2-7,-,TRBD1,TGTGCCAGCAGCCTGACTCGGACAGGGGGGTCCTACGAGCAGTACTTC,CASSLTRTGGSYEQYF
TRBV4-1,TRBJ2-7,-,TRBD2,TGCGCCAGCAGCCAATACGGGGGGGAGCAGTACTTC,CASSQYGGEQYF
TRBV14,TRBJ2-3,-,TRBD2,TGTGCCAGCAGCCTTTCCCCGGGACTAGCGGGAGCAAGGTCCAACACAGATACGCAGTATTTT,CASSLSPGLAGARSNTDTQYF
TRBV28,TRBJ2-5,once,-,TGTGCCAGCAGTCCCAGCGGGGAGACCCAGTACTTC,CASSPSGETQYF
TRBV5-1,TRBJ1-2,-,-,TGCGCCAGCAGCTTTGGAAGTAATCCAGGAAACTATGGCTACACCTTC,CASSFGSNPGNYGYTF
TRBV29-1,TRBJ2-1,-,-,TGCAGCGTTGAACAGCGCAACAATGAGCAGTTCTTC,CSVEQRNNEQFF
TRBV19,TRBJ2-7,-,-,TGTGCCAGTAGTATTCGGGGTCAGGGGACTTCCTACGAGCAGTACTTC,CASSIRGQGTSYEQYF
TRBV28,TRBJ2-7,-,TRBD1,TGTGCCAGCAGTCCCCCGGGACAGGGGGCGATTATTGACTACGAGCAGTACTTC,CASSPPGQGAIIDYEQYF
TRBV7-9,TRBJ2-1,-,TRBD2,TGTGCCAGCAGCCCACCGGGACTAGCCCTCAATGAGCAGTTCTTC,CASSPPGLALNEQFF